One T cell receptor (beta chain) is described in this entry. This sample stems from a study of T cells and copy number aberrations in small-cell lung cancer. V was clipped by 5 bases and J by 2 bases, with 10 bases between them. Germline V lookup: CDR1 SGHVS, CDR2 FQNEAQ. This CDR3 has 14 amino acids. Sequencing used immunoSEQ multiplex PCR; TCRdb keeps in-frame clones, though not all of them. The data contain about 2,600 clones, more than 65% of them singletons. This chain joins TRBV7-8 and TRBJ1-5; no firm D call. Sequencing input: normal tissue next to the tumor. This sequence originates from a man aged 65-85 years with small cell lung cancer. The CDR3 loop reads CASSPREGNQPQHF. The CDR3 coding sequence is TGTGCCAGCAGCCCTCGAGAGGGCAATCAGCCCCAGCATTTT.